The source of this T cell receptor (beta chain) is a study of sequential checkpoint blockade in melanoma. For the study at large: Arm A got nivolumab then ipilimumab; arm B the reverse, 1:1. Maintenance nivolumab came after either treatment sequence.

Germline values: CDR1 MGHRA, CDR2 YSYEKL. The CDR3 length is 20 residues. V lost 1 base and J lost 3; bases outside the gene matches: 12. Treatment in this sample: randomized to nivolumab then ipilimumab (arm A) or the reverse (arm B). DNA-damaging chemotherapy had not been given to any patient beforehand. PBMC sorting kept live CD3+CD8+ cells without CD19 or CD56. The repertoire was sequenced with immunoSEQ multiplex PCR; TCRdb's copy has only in-frame clones and lacks some. The data show approximately 28,000 clones, about 89% seen once. The sample here was CD8+ T cells sorted from blood (inferred from file names), taken from a patient given nivolumab and ipilimumab in sequence. The clonotype originates from a human donor with melanoma. The chain couples TRBV4-1 to TRBJ2-2; the match to TRBD1 covers 12 bases. In DNA, the CDR3 is TGCGCCAGCAGCCAAGTGGGCGGGGACAGGGGGCGCGGGGACACCGGGGAGCTGTTTTTT. The encoded protein is CASSQVGGDRGRGDTGELFF.